What follows is one T cell receptor (beta chain) and its context. Libraries were prepared by immunoSEQ multiplex PCR; TCRdb keeps only in-frame clonotypes and omits some of them. Among about 42,000 clones listed, around four fifths were seen once. This sample is drawn from a study of control samples from healthy donors and cancer patients. In germline, CDR1 is LNHNV, CDR2 YYDKDF (reference sequence). This CDR3 spans 13 amino acids. V was cut by 0 bases and J by 12 bases, with 15 bases left in between. The sequence derives from a man between 60 and 70 years old in good health. Sequencing input: blood. The genes are TRBV15 and TRBJ2-7, with no clear D. In DNA, the CDR3 is TGTGCCACCAGCAGAGATCCTCGGAATCGTCCGTACTTC. Protein product: CATSRDPRNRPYF. The whole variable domain, remainder taken from reference TRBV15 and TRBJ2-7, is DAMVIQNPRYQVTQFGKPVTLSCSQTLNHNVMYWYQQKSSQAPKLLFHYYDKDFNNEADTPDNFQSRRPNTSFCFLDIRSPGLGDTAMYLCATSRDPRNRPYFGPGTRLTVT.